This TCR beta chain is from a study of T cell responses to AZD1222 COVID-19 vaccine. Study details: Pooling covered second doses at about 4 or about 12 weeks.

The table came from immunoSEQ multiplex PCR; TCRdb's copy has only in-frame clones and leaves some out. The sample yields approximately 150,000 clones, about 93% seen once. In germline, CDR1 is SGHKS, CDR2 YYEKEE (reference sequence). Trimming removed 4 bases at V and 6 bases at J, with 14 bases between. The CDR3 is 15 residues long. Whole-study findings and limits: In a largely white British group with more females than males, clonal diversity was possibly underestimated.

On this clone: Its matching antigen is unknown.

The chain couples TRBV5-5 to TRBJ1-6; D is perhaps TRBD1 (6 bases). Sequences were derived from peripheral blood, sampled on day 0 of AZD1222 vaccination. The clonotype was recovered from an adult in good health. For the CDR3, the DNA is TGTGCCAGCAGCCAGATAAACAGGGTTAATTCACCCCTCCACTTT. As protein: CASSQINRVNSPLHF.